These 27 T cell receptor beta chains share one sample of origin, sequenced in a study of identical twins. TCRdb fed the 5' RACE reads into MiXCR, producing one record per CDR3 protein. Among some 250,000 distinct CDR3 sequences listed, about 6.7% were seen once. These data were also filed under a second study, of T cells expressing NK-cell markers.

The material sequenced was CD8+ T cells sorted from blood. These TCRs come from a woman aged 18-29 years in good health.

V usage is TRBV20-1 and J usage is TRBJ2-7, with 12 nucleotides matching TRBD2. The CDR3 totals 17 residues. With V trimmed by 0 bases and J by 2 bases, 8 bases remained unmatched. Per the germline V gene, CDR1 is DFQATT and CDR2 is SNEGSKA (reference sequence). CDR3 loop: CSARDSQLAGGAYEQYF. CDR3 bases: TGCAGTGCTAGAGATAGCCAACTAGCGGGAGGAGCCTACGAGCAGTACTTC.

This clonotype was detected only a few times. The chain combines TRBV5-6 with TRBJ1-1; 9 bases line up with TRBD1. Per the germline V gene, CDR1 is SGHDT and CDR2 is YYEEEE. CDR3 length: 14 amino acids. Trimming cost V 3 bases and J 4 bases; bases outside gene matches: 4. The CDR3 protein is CASSWTGAITEAFF. The CDR3 DNA is TGTGCCAGCAGCTGGACAGGGGCAATCACTGAAGCTTTCTTT.

The chain links TRBV11-3 to TRBJ2-2; perhaps TRBD1 as D (6 bases). The germline V gene encodes CDR1 SGHNT and CDR2 YENEEA. V was cut by 5 bases and J by 3 bases, with 19 bases left in between. This CDR3 contains 17 residues. The CDR3 nucleotides read TGTGCCAGCAGCCATAAACAGGGAGAGGAAGACACCGGGGAGCTGTTTTTT. This translates into CASSHKQGEEDTGELFF. Combining the CDR3 with reference TRBV11-3 and TRBJ2-2 gives the whole variable domain EAGVVQSPRYKIIEKKQPVAFWCNPISGHNTLYWYLQNLGQGPELLIRYENEEAVDDSQLPKDRFSAERLKGVDSTLKIQPAELGDSAVYLCASSHKQGEEDTGELFFGEGSRLTVL.

The gene calls are TRBV30 and TRBJ2-3, with 13 positions matching TRBD2. The CDR3 loop spans 13 amino acids. Losses at the gene ends were 5 bases for V and 5 bases for J; bases not matched to a gene: 1. The germline V gene has CDR1 GTSNPN and CDR2 SVGIG (reference sequence). The CDR3 region is CAWRLAGGDTQYF. In DNA, the CDR3 is TGTGCCTGGCGACTAGCGGGAGGAGATACGCAGTATTTT.

This clonotype was detected many times. The chain recombines TRBV3-1 with TRBJ2-5, with D unclear. V was clipped by 0 bases and J by 5 bases, with 16 bases between them. The germline V gene encodes CDR1 LGHDT and CDR2 YNNKEL (reference sequence). The CDR3 length is 16 residues. The CDR3 nucleotides read TGTGCCAGCAGCCAAGATCAGTCGAGCTCTAGGGAGACCCAGTACTTC. It encodes CASSQDQSSSRETQYF.

The chain links TRBV9 to TRBJ2-1, with no clear D. The CDR3 runs 14 residues. The germline V gene has CDR1 SGDLS and CDR2 YYNGEE. V lost 0 bases to trimming and J lost 9 bases, with 13 bases between them. CDR3 protein: CASSVGGRLGEQFF. The CDR3 region has the DNA TGTGCCAGCAGCGTAGGAGGTCGCCTCGGTGAGCAGTTCTTC.

This clonotype showed up many times. The V call is TRBV21-1, the J call TRBJ1-1; the table's TRBD1 call for D was not verified on the DNA. TRBV21-1 is a known pseudogene. The CDR3 is made up of 18 amino acids. CDR3 loop: CASSKVGADGWVGPEAFF. CDR3 coding DNA: TGTGCCAGCAGCAAAGTGGGGGCAGATGGTTGGGTCGGGCCTGAAGCTTTCTTT.

The sample holds many counts of this clonotype. CDR3 residues: CASTTRDSRTDTQYF. For the CDR3, the DNA is TGTGCCAGCACCACCCGGGACAGCCGCACAGATACGCAGTATTTT. This chain connects TRBV2 to TRBJ2-3; 7 nucleotides agree with TRBD1. The V gene end was trimmed by 7 bases and the J gene end by 1 base; junction bases not matched to a gene: 8. CDR3 length equals 15 residues. Per the germline V gene, CDR1 is SNHLY and CDR2 is FYNNEI.

Only a few counts were recorded for this clonotype. The chain is built from TRBV5-1 and TRBJ2-7, with D possibly matching TRBD1 (6 bases). Germline V lookup: CDR1 SGHRS, CDR2 YFSETQ. With 1 base removed from V and 3 bases from J, the gap between germline ends came to 14 bases. The CDR3 totals 15 residues. The CDR3 loop reads CASSLLPGTHYEQYF. The DNA of the CDR3 is TGCGCCAGCAGCTTGCTCCCAGGGACACACTACGAGCAGTACTTC.

The sample holds many counts of this clonotype. The V call is TRBV5-1, the J call TRBJ1-1; weak D call: TRBD1 (6 bases). The CDR3 is 12 residues long. The germline V gene has CDR1 SGHRS and CDR2 YFSETQ. V was clipped by 7 bases and J by 7 bases, with 14 bases between them. CDR3 residues: CASPGTSGEAFF. CDR3 DNA: TGCGCCAGCCCCGGGACATCAGGTGAAGCTTTCTTT.

The genes are TRBV2 and TRBJ1-1; TRBD1 matches at 9 bases. The germline V gene encodes CDR1 SNHLY and CDR2 FYNNEI. V was clipped by 8 bases and J by 1 base; unmatched bases: 14. The CDR3 length is 17 residues. The chain's CDR3 is CASHGTGTGIWNTEAFF. For the CDR3, the DNA is TGTGCCAGCCACGGAACCGGGACAGGGATATGGAACACTGAAGCTTTCTTT.

A few counts support this clonotype. The chain links TRBV7-9 to TRBJ2-2; 8 nucleotides match TRBD2. V gave up 5 bases and J gave up 0 bases; unmatched junction bases: 2. Germline CDR1 and CDR2: SEHNR and FQNEAQ (reference sequence). The CDR3 is 15 residues long. DNA for the CDR3: TGTGCCAGCAGCACAGCGGGGGCGAACACCGGGGAGCTGTTTTTT. As protein: CASSTAGANTGELFF. Combining the CDR3 with reference TRBV7-9 and TRBJ2-2 gives the whole variable domain DTGVSQNPRHKITKRGQNVTFRCDPISEHNRLYWYRQTLGQGPEFLTYFQNEAQLEKSRLLSDRFSAERPKGSFSTLEIQRTEQGDSAMYLCASSTAGANTGELFFGEGSRLTVL.

This sequence joins TRBV5-1 and TRBJ2-1; TRBD2 matches at 11 bases. CDR1 is SGHRS, CDR2 YFSETQ, per germline. This CDR3 comprises 15 residues. Trimming took 4 bases from V and 8 from J; bases not matched to a gene: 8. For the CDR3, the DNA is TGCGCCAGCAGCGTAGCGGGGGGGCCCCTAGATGAGCAGTTCTTC. Protein: CASSVAGGPLDEQFF.

This clonotype turned up a few times. The chain is built from TRBV27 and TRBJ1-2, with TRBD1 as a possible D gene (6 bases). The CDR3 totals 14 residues. With 1 base removed from V and 6 bases from J, the gap between germline ends came to 12 bases. CDR1 and CDR2 (germline): MNHEY, SMNVEV (reference sequence). CDR3 bases: TGTGCCAGCAGTTTATTAGGGGGGCCGAATGGCTACACCTTC. As protein: CASSLLGGPNGYTF.

This clonotype has just a few counts. V gene TRBV20-1 combines with J gene TRBJ2-1; 8 nucleotides align to TRBD2. Germline V gives CDR1 DFQATT, CDR2 SNEGSKA (reference sequence). V lost 5 bases and J lost 7; bases outside the gene matches: 4. The CDR3 loop spans 12 amino acids. CDR3 sequence (DNA): TGCAGTGCTGCCGGGACTAGGAATGAGCAGTTCTTC. This gives the protein CSAAGTRNEQFF.

There are a few counts of this clonotype. This rearrangement joins TRBV9 to TRBJ2-1; 9 nucleotides align to TRBD1. V lost 3 bases and J lost 9; bases outside the gene matches: 16. Germline loops: CDR1 SGDLS, CDR2 YYNGEE. The CDR3 is made up of 17 amino acids. The CDR3 loop is CASSGSIKDRGFGEQFF. The CDR3, as DNA: TGTGCCAGCAGCGGATCTATTAAAGACAGGGGGTTCGGTGAGCAGTTCTTC.

As DNA, the CDR3 is TGTGCCAGCAGGTCGGGGGGTTACTACGAGCAGTACTTC. Residues: CASRSGGYYEQYF. The V and J genes are TRBV27 and TRBJ2-7; 7 nucleotides agree with TRBD2. The CDR3 is 13 amino acids. V lost 6 bases and J lost 3; bases outside the gene matches: 5. Per the germline V gene, CDR1 is MNHEY and CDR2 is SMNVEV (reference sequence).

This clonotype was counted many times. V gene TRBV7-6 combines with J gene TRBJ2-7, with TRBD2 matching over 9 bases. The CDR3 extends over 16 amino acids. Trimming removed 4 bases from V and 2 bases from J; junction bases left unmatched: 9. CDR1 is SGHVS, CDR2 FNYEAQ, per germline. CDR3 nucleotides: TGTGCCAGCAGCTCCACATTAGCGGGGGAGGCCTACGAGCAGTACTTC. It yields the protein CASSSTLAGEAYEQYF.

In its sample, this clonotype was seen a few times. This chain uses TRBV12-3 or TRBV12-4 with TRBJ1-1; no definite D call. The V end lost 3 bases, the J end lost 7 bases, and 15 bases lay between the germline ends. This CDR3 is built from 14 residues. The CDR3 nucleotides read TGTGCCAGCAGTTTTTCGTCGGGGTCTGGTGAAGCTTTCTTT. As protein: CASSFSSGSGEAFF.

The chain employs TRBV29-1 and TRBJ1-2; D remains ambiguous. The germline V gene has CDR1 SQVTM and CDR2 ANQGSEA. The V gene lost 4 bases and the J gene lost 7 bases, with 7 bases spanning the gap. The CDR3 has 10 amino acids. This CDR3 reads CSVGRSGYTF. The CDR3 nucleotides are TGCAGCGTTGGCAGGTCTGGCTACACCTTC.

This clonotype came up a few times. The V gene is TRBV7-2, the J gene TRBJ2-1, with 7 bases identical to TRBD2. The J segment lost 5 bases and the V segment lost 11 bases, leaving 9 bases of the junction unmatched. Germline CDR1 SGHTA, CDR2 FQGNSA. This CDR3 contains 13 residues. The CDR3 DNA sequence: TGTGCCGGAGACCGGGACTACAACAATGAGCAGTTCTTC. It translates to CAGDRDYNNEQFF. Looking up the rest from reference TRBV7-2 and TRBJ2-1 gives the full variable domain: GAGVSQSPSNKVTEKGKDVELRCDPISGHTALYWYRQSLGQGLEFLIYFQGNSAPDKSGLPSDRFSAERTGGSVSTLTIQRTQQEDSAVYLCAGDRDYNNEQFFGPGTRLTVL.

The genes are TRBV27 and TRBJ2-7; D is ambiguous. V lost 4 bases to trimming and J lost 5 bases, with 15 bases between them. The CDR3 runs to 14 residues. Germline CDR1 reads MNHEY; CDR2 reads SMNVEV (reference sequence). The CDR3 reads CASSWVPSRNEQYF. The CDR3, as DNA: TGTGCCAGCAGTTGGGTGCCCTCGAGGAACGAGCAGTACTTC.

This clonotype was detected ten times or more. Germline is not matched at one junction end, which may reflect a read error. This sequence joins TRBV5-1 and TRBJ2-7; a possible D gene is TRBD2 (6 bases). The germline V gene encodes CDR1 SGHRS and CDR2 YFSETQ. The CDR3 runs to 13 residues. This CDR3 is CASSLGGGYEQYF. The DNA of the CDR3 is TGTGCCAGCAGCCTCGGGGGAGGCTACGAGCAGTACTTC.

The chain has TRBV7-9 and TRBJ1-3; maybe TRBD1 (6 bases). Trimming left V 3 bases short and J 0 bases short, with 9 bases between. This CDR3 region has 15 residues. Germline CDR1 and CDR2: SEHNR and FQNEAQ (reference sequence). DNA for the CDR3: TGTGCCAGCAGCTTTGTGGGGGCCTCTGGAAACACCATATATTTT. Its protein is CASSFVGASGNTIYF.

The genes are TRBV25-1 and TRBJ1-5; TRBD1 might be the D (5 bases). V lost 3 bases to trimming and J lost 7 bases, with 10 bases between them. This CDR3 region has 13 residues. CDR1 is MGHDK, CDR2 SYGVNS, per germline. Here the CDR3 reads CASSDWGGQPQHF. CDR3 DNA: TGTGCCAGCAGTGATTGGGGCGGACAGCCCCAGCATTTT.

This chain links TRBV14 with TRBJ1-1; D is unresolved. V lost 1 base to trimming and J lost 1 base, with 7 bases between them. This CDR3 comprises 14 residues. CDR1 and CDR2 from the germline V gene are SGHDN and FVKESK. CDR3 sequence reads: CASSQVPRNTEAFF. The CDR3 DNA follows: TGTGCCAGCAGCCAAGTGCCAAGGAACACTGAAGCTTTCTTT.

This chain links TRBV5-6 with TRBJ2-1; the D is unclear. Germline lookup yields CDR1 SGHDT and CDR2 YYEEEE. This CDR3 comprises 18 residues. Between the trimmed V and J ends, which lost 4 bases and 0 bases, there was a span of 20 bases. The CDR3 spells CASSPSNVYRSSYNEQFF. CDR3 in DNA: TGTGCCAGCAGCCCGTCCAACGTCTATAGGAGCTCCTACAATGAGCAGTTCTTC.